Each of the 8 T cell receptor beta chains below was sequenced from the same sample in a study of cytomegalovirus exposure and HLA in healthy donors. Clones were read by immunoSEQ multiplex PCR, and TCRdb kept only the in-frame ones, dropping some. The data show under 400,000 clones, 75% to 90% seen once. The sample comprised PBMCs. The source of these receptors is a woman between 18 and 29 years old in good health and CMV-seronegative.

The V gene is TRBV27, the J gene TRBJ1-4; 7 bases are shared with TRBD1. V lost 4 bases to trimming and J lost 2 bases; unmatched junction nucleotides: 4. Germline loops: CDR1 MNHEY, CDR2 SMNVEV (reference sequence). The CDR3 has 15 residues. The DNA for the CDR3 is TGTGCCAGCAGTTCGGGGACAGCGACTAATGAAAAACTGTTTTTT. This codes for CASSSGTATNEKLFF.

The chain links TRBV19 to TRBJ2-4, with 7 bases aligning to TRBD1. The V gene end was trimmed by 6 bases and the J gene end by 4 bases; junction bases not matched to a gene: 3. The germline V gene has CDR1 LNHDA and CDR2 SQIVND (reference sequence). CDR3 size: 13 residues. The CDR3 sequence is CASRGRGKNIQYF. The CDR3 bases are TGTGCCAGTAGGGGCAGGGGGAAAAACATTCAGTACTTC. The full variable domain, rest sourced from reference TRBV19 and TRBJ2-4, is DGGITQSPKYLFRKEGQNVTLSCEQNLNHDAMYWYRQDPGQGLRLIYYSQIVNDFQKGDIAEGYSVSREKKESFPLTVTSAQKNPTAFYLCASRGRGKNIQYFGAGTRLSVL.

This chain uses TRBV2 with TRBJ1-1, with a weak D call TRBD1 (5 bases). Trimming removed 3 bases from V and 0 bases from J, with 14 bases in between. Per the germline V gene, CDR1 is SNHLY and CDR2 is FYNNEI. This CDR3 is 16 amino acids long. CDR3 DNA: TGTGCCAGCAGTGACAGAGCCAGGGTAATGAACACTGAAGCTTTCTTT. Encoded protein: CASSDRARVMNTEAFF.

CDR3 loop: CASLGLAYNEQFF. The DNA of the CDR3 is TGTGCCAGCCTGGGACTAGCTTACAATGAGCAGTTCTTC. The chain links TRBV2 to TRBJ2-1; TRBD2 agrees at 9 bases. There are 13 residues in the CDR3. Germline values: CDR1 SNHLY, CDR2 FYNNEI. The trim removed 8 bases at V and 4 bases at J, leaving 3 bases unmatched.

J is TRBJ2-7 and V is TRBV15, with 9 bases aligning to TRBD2. Germline trimming cut 0 bases from V and 0 bases from J; bases unmatched to any gene: 3. In germline, CDR1 is LNHNV, CDR2 YYDKDF (reference sequence). There are 16 residues in the CDR3. For the CDR3, the DNA is TGTGCCACCAGCAGAGATCAGCGGGGGGCCTCCTACGAGCAGTACTTC. This sequence encodes CATSRDQRGASYEQYF. Full variable domain (rest looked up from reference TRBV15 and TRBJ2-7): DAMVIQNPRYQVTQFGKPVTLSCSQTLNHNVMYWYQQKSSQAPKLLFHYYDKDFNNEADTPDNFQSRRPNTSFCFLDIRSPGLGDTAMYLCATSRDQRGASYEQYFGPGTRLTVT.

The J gene is TRBJ2-2, the V gene TRBV9; a weak D match, TRBD2 (6 bases). This CDR3 is built from 15 residues. CDR1 is SGDLS, CDR2 YYNGEE, per germline. V lost 0 bases and J lost 7, with 13 bases in between. DNA of the CDR3: TGTGCCAGCAGCGTAGGAGGCGGGACGTACGGGGAGCTGTTTTTT. Encoded protein: CASSVGGGTYGELFF. The full variable domain, rest sourced from reference TRBV9 and TRBJ2-2, is DSGVTQTPKHLITATGQRVTLRCSPRSGDLSVYWYQQSLDQGLQFLIQYYNGEERAKGNILERFSAQQFPDLHSELNLSSLELGDSALYFCASSVGGGTYGELFFGEGSRLTVL.

The chain is built from TRBV5-1 and TRBJ1-2; no definite D call. Trimming left V 0 bases short and J 0 bases short, with 9 bases between. CDR1 and CDR2 from the germline V gene are SGHRS and YFSETQ. The CDR3 sequence is 15 residues long. CDR3 amino acids: CASSLGRRANYGYTF. DNA for the CDR3: TGCGCCAGCAGCTTGGGGCGGAGAGCTAACTATGGCTACACCTTC. The full variable domain, in which reference TRBV5-1 and TRBJ1-2 provide the parts outside the CDR3, is KAGVTQTPRYLIKTRGQQVTLSCSPISGHRSVSWYQQTPGQGLQFLFEYFSETQRNKGNFPGRFSGRQFSNSRSEMNVSTLELGDSALYLCASSLGRRANYGYTFGSGTRLTVV.

The genes are TRBV6-5 and TRBJ1-5; 9 bases are a match to TRBD1. CDR1 is MNHEY, CDR2 SVGAGI, per germline. V was clipped by 4 bases and J by 4 bases; unmatched bases: 8. The CDR3 loop spans 16 amino acids. CDR3 DNA: TGTGCCAGCAGTTCAGGGGGACAGGGCCGAAATCAGCCCCAGCATTTT. It specifies CASSSGGQGRNQPQHF.